A single sample gave rise to the 8 T cell receptor beta chains below, sequenced in a study of cytomegalovirus exposure and HLA in healthy donors. PCR involved 60 Vbeta and 13 Jbeta primers. The protocol was immunoSEQ multiplex PCR, while the TCRdb copy is restricted to in-frame clones and leaves out a portion. The sample includes about 200,000 clones, around 75% of them seen just once. Sequenced: PBMCs. Receptors were obtained from a woman in her thirties in good health and CMV-seronegative.

This clone was observed a few times. This chain joins TRBV30 and TRBJ2-7; TRBD1 matches at 7 bases. CDR3 length equals 14 residues. Germline CDR1 is GTSNPN and CDR2 is SVGIG (reference sequence). Trimming at V came to 3 bases and at J to 4 bases, leaving 9 bases not matched to a gene. The CDR3 nucleotides read TGTGCCTGGAGAGAAACAGGGGTCACTTACGAGCAGTACTTC. This gives the protein CAWRETGVTYEQYF.

On this clone: A read error may produce the germline difference seen at one junction end. This rearrangement joins TRBV7-9 to TRBJ2-3, with TRBD1 matching over 7 bases. The CDR3 has 16 amino acids. From germline, CDR1 is SEHNR and CDR2 FQNEAQ (reference sequence). This CDR3 is CSSSPYRDSYTDTQYF. CDR3 nucleotide sequence: TGTTCCAGCAGCCCCTACCGGGACAGTTACACAGATACGCAGTATTTT.

A single count supports this clone. V usage is TRBV2 and J usage is TRBJ1-1; D is ambiguous. The ends were cut back, 4 bases at V and 1 base at J, with 7 bases in the middle. This CDR3 spans 13 amino acids. Germline V gene sequence: CDR1 SNHLY, CDR2 FYNNEI. CDR3 sequence (DNA): TGTGCCAGCAGTGCGAGTACGAACACTGAAGCTTTCTTT. It yields the protein CASSASTNTEAFF.

V usage is TRBV9 and J usage is TRBJ2-5, with 7 bases fitting TRBD1. V dropped 5 bases and J dropped 5; count of bases not matched to a gene: 9. The germline V gene has CDR1 SGDLS and CDR2 YYNGEE. CDR3 length: 14 residues. The CDR3 region is CASRGQGVLETQYF. For the CDR3, the DNA is TGTGCCAGCAGAGGTCAGGGGGTTTTGGAGACCCAGTACTTC.

This clone was detected only a few times. The J gene is TRBJ2-5, the V gene TRBV7-7; D is uncertain. This CDR3 comprises 13 residues. Trimming removed 5 bases at V and 3 bases at J, with 10 bases between. The germline V gene encodes CDR1 SSHAT and CDR2 FNYEAQ (reference sequence). CDR3 sequence: CASSRGPEETQYF. Written as DNA, the CDR3 is TGTGCCAGCAGCCGCGGCCCCGAAGAGACCCAGTACTTC.

This clone was seen only a few times. The rearrangement links TRBV7-2 to TRBJ1-6; possibly TRBD1 for D (5 bases). Trimming stripped 3 bases from V and 6 bases from J, with 9 bases between. The germline gives CDR1 SGHTA, CDR2 FQGNSA. There are 14 residues in the CDR3. The CDR3 loop is CASSFRQLNSPLHF. The CDR3 region has the DNA TGTGCCAGCAGCTTTAGACAGCTTAATTCACCCCTCCACTTT. Full variable domain (missing parts from reference TRBV7-2 and TRBJ1-6): GAGVSQSPSNKVTEKGKDVELRCDPISGHTALYWYRQSLGQGLEFLIYFQGNSAPDKSGLPSDRFSAERTGGSVSTLTIQRTQQEDSAVYLCASSFRQLNSPLHFGNGTRLTVT.

The gene calls are TRBV7-9 and TRBJ2-5; 8 bases agree with TRBD2. Germline V lookup: CDR1 SEHNR, CDR2 FQNEAQ (reference sequence). The CDR3 consists of 15 residues. J gave up 2 bases and V 4 bases, and 6 bases lay outside the gene matches. The CDR3 coding sequence is TGTGCCAGCAGCTCGCCGGGGGGGCGGCAAGAGACCCAGTACTTC. Protein product: CASSSPGGRQETQYF.

The V call is TRBV27, the J call TRBJ1-4; TRBD1 agrees at 8 bases. The V segment lost 6 bases and the J segment 8 bases; nucleotides outside the gene matches: 14. Germline V lookup: CDR1 MNHEY, CDR2 SMNVEV (reference sequence). CDR3 size: 16 residues. DNA of the CDR3: TGTGCCAGCAGAGCCAACCAGGGGGCCTCATGGGAAAAACTGTTTTTT. Protein sequence: CASRANQGASWEKLFF.